This TCR beta chain came from a study of T cells and Merkel cell carcinoma outcomes. This clone was seen more than once but under ten times. Measured with immunoSEQ multiplex PCR; TCRdb has only the in-frame clones, and not every one. The data show approximately 20,000 clones, with roughly 87% seen just once and 3.1% held by the top ten. The CDR3 consists of 16 residues. Germline V lookup: CDR1 KGHSH, CDR2 LQKENI. The V and J ends lost 0 bases and 0 bases respectively, with 6 bases between them. V and J are TRBV18 and TRBJ2-6; D gene unclear. The source is a human donor with Merkel cell carcinoma. The material sequenced was tumor tissue from Merkel cell carcinoma. Written as DNA, the CDR3 is TGTGCCAGCTCACCACCGGGGAACTCTGGGGCCAACGTCCTGACTTTC. This codes for CASSPPGNSGANVLTF.